A single sample is the source of the 28 T cell receptor beta chains below, sequenced in a study of control samples from healthy donors and cancer patients. Clones were read by immunoSEQ multiplex PCR, and TCRdb kept only the in-frame ones, dropping some. The data contain 90,000 to 100,000 clones, around 85% of them singletons. The sequenced sample was PBMCs. The receptors were sampled from a man aged 70 or older with lung cancer.

The chain recombines TRBV6-6 with TRBJ2-7, with D perhaps matching TRBD2 (6 bases). V lost 6 bases and J 0 bases, leaving 6 bases between the germline ends. This CDR3 contains 12 residues. The germline CDR1 and CDR2 sequences are MNHNY and SVGAGI (reference sequence). Here the CDR3 DNA reads TGTGCCAGCAGGCGGGACTCCTACGAGCAGTACTTC. Amino acid sequence: CASRRDSYEQYF.

This chain joins TRBV21-1 and TRBJ1-2; the table's D call, TRBD1, has no DNA check behind it. TRBV21-1 is deemed a pseudogene. The CDR3 loop spans 12 amino acids. CDR3 sequence (DNA): TGTGCCAGCGAAAGTCCGGACATTAATTACACCTTC. Encoded protein: CASESPDINYTF.

This clone was counted between two and nine times. The chain couples TRBV11-2 to TRBJ2-7, with D uncertain. The V end lost 5 bases, the J end lost 7 bases, and 9 bases lay between the germline ends. Germline V CDR1 and CDR2: SGHAT, FQNNGV. This CDR3 contains 11 residues. CDR3 DNA: TGTGCCAGCAGCAAGGGAATAGAGCAGTACTTC. Protein sequence: CASSKGIEQYF.

The V gene is TRBV3-1 (or the pseudogene TRBV3-2), the J gene TRBJ1-5; tentatively, D is TRBD1 (6 bases). V was trimmed by 8 bases and J by 2 bases, leaving 13 bases between them. The CDR3 totals 14 residues. CDR1 and CDR2 from the germline V gene are LGHDT and YNNKEL (reference sequence). The CDR3 DNA sequence: TGTGCCAGCGGACACAGGGTAGGCAATCAGCCCCAGCATTTT. Protein sequence: CASGHRVGNQPQHF.

The chain uses TRBV4-2 and TRBJ1-6; D might be TRBD1 (6 bases). The CDR3 totals 17 residues. The V gene lost 10 bases and the J gene lost 5 bases, with 24 bases spanning the gap. Germline V lookup: CDR1 LGHNA, CDR2 YNFKEQ. The CDR3 DNA follows: TGTGCCATCATCCAATATAATGAGGGGGGGAATAATTCACCCCTCCACTTT. This codes for CAIIQYNEGGNNSPLHF.

This rearrangement joins TRBV28 to TRBJ2-7; D is perhaps TRBD1 (6 bases). Per germline, CDR1 MDHEN and CDR2 SYDVKM. Deletions cut 8 bases from V and 5 bases from J, with 13 bases between. The CDR3 is 12 residues long. The CDR3 loop reads CASGTGFHEQYF. CDR3 sequence (DNA): TGTGCCAGCGGTACAGGGTTCCACGAGCAGTACTTC.

The V call is TRBV6-2 or TRBV6-3, the J call TRBJ2-1; D may be TRBD2 (5 bases). V lost 2 bases, J lost 4 bases, and 9 bases lay in between. Germline CDR1 and CDR2: MNHEY and SVGEGT. This CDR3 spans 14 amino acids. The DNA of the CDR3 is TGTGCCAGCAGTTACCGGGAAAATTACAATGAGCAGTTCTTC. Its translation: CASSYRENYNEQFF.

The chain carries TRBV5-4 and TRBJ2-7, with 8 bases that match TRBD2. The J segment lost 3 bases and the V segment lost 2 bases, leaving 7 bases of the junction unmatched. This CDR3 contains 15 residues. From germline, CDR1 is SGHNT and CDR2 YYREEE (reference sequence). Here the CDR3 DNA reads TGTGCCAGCAGCTTTAACGGGGGGGTTTACTACGAGCAGTACTTC. This codes for CASSFNGGVYYEQYF.

This clone was recorded once. The chain combines TRBV3-1 (or the pseudogene TRBV3-2) with TRBJ1-4; no definite D call. V lost 2 bases, J lost 8 bases, and 3 bases lay in between. CDR1 is LGHDT and CDR2 is YNNKEL in the germline V gene (reference sequence). The length of the CDR3 is 11 residues. CDR3 loop: CASSQREKLFF. CDR3 DNA sequence: TGTGCCAGCAGCCAACGCGAAAAACTGTTTTTT.

The chain recombines TRBV24-1 with TRBJ2-3; weak D call: TRBD2 (5 bases). Germline V gene lookup returns CDR1 KGHDR and CDR2 SFDVKD. The CDR3 spans 13 residues. Between the trimmed V and J ends, which lost 4 bases and 3 bases, there was a span of 7 bases. The CDR3 DNA follows: TGTGCCACCAGTGAGGAGGTTACAGATACGCAGTATTTT. Translated, it gives CATSEEVTDTQYF.

The V gene is TRBV4-1, the J gene TRBJ1-1, with TRBD1 matching over 7 bases. V dropped 4 bases and J dropped 4; count of bases not matched to a gene: 6. CDR3 length: 14 amino acids. CDR1 MGHRA and CDR2 YSYEKL come from the germline V gene. This CDR3 reads CASSPSPGGTEAFF. For the CDR3, the DNA is TGCGCCAGCAGCCCATCACCAGGGGGCACTGAAGCTTTCTTT.

This rearrangement joins TRBV24-1 to TRBJ2-5; TRBD1 aligns across 8 bases. Germline values: CDR1 KGHDR, CDR2 SFDVKD. The V segment lost 3 bases and the J segment 5 bases; nucleotides outside the gene matches: 7. This CDR3 comprises 15 residues. The CDR3, as DNA: TGTGCCACCAGTGATAGGACAGGGATCTTCGAGACCCAGTACTTC. It specifies CATSDRTGIFETQYF.

This chain joins TRBV6-4 and TRBJ1-2; no clear D gene. CDR1 is MRHNA and CDR2 is SNTAGT in the germline V gene. This CDR3 contains 13 residues. The V end was cut by 5 bases, the J end by 4 bases, with 11 bases between. The CDR3 region has the DNA TGTGCCAGCAGTAACGACGGATTCTATGGCTACACCTTC. It is translated as CASSNDGFYGYTF.

The chain carries TRBV20-1 and TRBJ2-7, with unresolved D. CDR1 and CDR2 from the germline V gene are DFQATT and SNEGSKA (reference sequence). The CDR3 has 11 residues. V lost 3 bases and J 7 bases, leaving 10 bases between the germline ends. Here the CDR3 reads CSASLGLEQYF. DNA for the CDR3: TGCAGTGCTAGCCTGGGGTTGGAGCAGTACTTC.

This CDR3 is CASNSGRYNEQFF. The CDR3 DNA reads as TGTGCCAGCAACTCCGGACGGTACAATGAGCAGTTCTTC. The rearrangement joins TRBV2 to TRBJ2-1, with D unresolved. This CDR3 is built from 13 residues. The germline V gene encodes CDR1 SNHLY and CDR2 FYNNEI. V lost 7 bases and J lost 4, with 11 bases in between.

CDR3 amino acids: CASSQVSYEQYF. CDR3 DNA: TGTGCCAGCAGCCAAGTCTCGTACGAGCAGTACTTC. The V gene is TRBV3-1 (or the pseudogene TRBV3-2), the J gene TRBJ2-5; no definite D call. The DNA matches TRBJ2-7 better at its end, which makes the J call doubtful. CDR1 and CDR2 from the germline V gene are LGHDT and YNNKEL (reference sequence). This CDR3 has 12 amino acids.

The chain combines TRBV13 with TRBJ1-1; 7 bases are a match to TRBD1. The junction had 6 bases not matched to a gene; V was cut back by 1 base and J by 4 bases. Germline CDR1 reads PRHDT; CDR2 reads FYEKMQ (reference sequence). The CDR3 is made up of 15 amino acids. As DNA, the CDR3 is TGTGCCAGCAGCTTAGTAGACAGGGAGACCACTGAAGCTTTCTTT. Translated, it gives CASSLVDRETTEAFF. Using reference TRBV13 and TRBJ1-1 for the parts outside the CDR3, the full variable domain is AAGVIQSPRHLIKEKRETATLKCYPIPRHDTVYWYQQGPGQDPQFLISFYEKMQSDKGSIPDRFSAQQFSDYHSELNMSSLELGDSALYFCASSLVDRETTEAFFGQGTRLTVV.

This clone was seen a single time. The chain couples TRBV12-5 to TRBJ1-1, with 8 bases that match TRBD1. This CDR3 region has 15 residues. The germline V gene encodes CDR1 LGHNT and CDR2 FRNRAP. V dropped 0 bases and J dropped 7; count of bases not matched to a gene: 7. The CDR3 spells CASGLVGQGAIEAFF. The CDR3 DNA follows: TGTGCTAGTGGTTTGGTCGGGCAGGGGGCGATTGAAGCTTTCTTT.

This clone was recorded a few times. The chain recombines TRBV9 with TRBJ2-1, with 8 bases lining up with TRBD2. The CDR3 covers 16 residues. Trimming at V came to 4 bases and at J to 2 bases, leaving 8 bases not matched to a gene. Germline assignment: CDR1 SGDLS and CDR2 YYNGEE. CDR3 sequence: CASSFSDGRAYNEQFF. DNA of the CDR3: TGTGCCAGCAGCTTCAGCGACGGGAGGGCCTACAATGAGCAGTTCTTC.

The count of this clone is one. The V call is TRBV19, the J call TRBJ1-1; D gene ambiguous. The V gene lost 5 bases and the J gene lost 3 bases, with 10 bases spanning the gap. Germline V CDR1 and CDR2: LNHDA, SQIVND (reference sequence). This CDR3 region has 13 residues. The CDR3 reads CASSGEEYTEAFF. The CDR3 nucleotides read TGTGCCAGTAGTGGAGAAGAATACACTGAAGCTTTCTTT. The full variable domain, its missing parts supplied by reference TRBV19 and TRBJ1-1, is DGGITQSPKYLFRKEGQNVTLSCEQNLNHDAMYWYRQDPGQGLRLIYYSQIVNDFQKGDIAEGYSVSREKKESFPLTVTSAQKNPTAFYLCASSGEEYTEAFFGQGTRLTVV.

V and J are TRBV27 and TRBJ2-2; 8 bases map to TRBD1. The J segment lost 2 bases and the V segment lost 0 bases, leaving 2 bases of the junction unmatched. The CDR3 totals 16 residues. CDR1 and CDR2 (germline): MNHEY, SMNVEV (reference sequence). The CDR3 sequence: CASSLSDRVNTGELFF. CDR3 nucleotide sequence: TGTGCCAGCAGTTTATCGGACAGGGTAAACACCGGGGAGCTGTTTTTT.

The rearrangement links TRBV7-9 to TRBJ2-7; D remains unclear. Germline V CDR1 and CDR2: SEHNR, FQNEAQ (reference sequence). V was trimmed by 4 bases and J by 0 bases, leaving 7 bases between them. This CDR3 is 13 amino acids long. The CDR3 sequence: CASSSYFSYEQYF. The CDR3, as DNA: TGTGCCAGCAGCTCCTACTTCTCCTACGAGCAGTACTTC.

The V gene is TRBV6-1, the J gene TRBJ2-5; TRBD2 matches 12 bases. V dropped 2 bases and J dropped 5; count of bases not matched to a gene: 3. This CDR3 is built from 15 residues. CDR1 and CDR2 (germline): MNHNS, SASEGT. CDR3 residues: CASSELAGGQETQYF. CDR3 DNA: TGTGCCAGCAGTGAACTAGCGGGGGGGCAGGAGACCCAGTACTTC.

This CDR3 is CASSQDAGGYTDTQYF. The CDR3 coding sequence is TGCGCCAGCAGCCAAGATGCGGGGGGGTACACAGATACGCAGTATTTT. The rearrangement uses TRBV4-1 and TRBJ2-3, with 9 positions matching TRBD2. CDR1 and CDR2 from the germline V gene are MGHRA and YSYEKL. This CDR3 has 16 residues. V lost 0 bases, J lost 2 bases, and 3 bases stayed unmatched.

This clone appeared a single time. V is TRBV5-1 and J is TRBJ2-1, with 8 bases identical to TRBD1. CDR3 length: 15 amino acids. Losses at the gene ends were 4 bases for V and 5 bases for J; bases not matched to a gene: 8. The germline CDR1 and CDR2 sequences are SGHRS and YFSETQ. CDR3 DNA sequence: TGCGCCAGCAGCCCCCAGGGGGCCCGAGACAATGAGCAGTTCTTC. It yields the protein CASSPQGARDNEQFF. Supplemented by reference TRBV5-1 and TRBJ2-1, the full variable domain reads KAGVTQTPRYLIKTRGQQVTLSCSPISGHRSVSWYQQTPGQGLQFLFEYFSETQRNKGNFPGRFSGRQFSNSRSEMNVSTLELGDSALYLCASSPQGARDNEQFFGPGTRLTVL.

This chain joins TRBV30 and TRBJ1-1; D ambiguous. V was clipped by 2 bases and J by 1 base, with 8 bases between them. CDR1 is GTSNPN and CDR2 is SVGIG in the germline V gene (reference sequence). The CDR3 spans 13 residues. For the CDR3, the DNA is TGTGCCTGGAGTACCCAGGAGAACACTGAAGCTTTCTTT. As protein: CAWSTQENTEAFF.

The chain combines TRBV24-1 with TRBJ2-2, with 7 bases matching TRBD1. V was clipped by 5 bases and J by 5 bases; unmatched bases: 7. The CDR3 runs to 15 residues. Germline CDR1 is KGHDR and CDR2 is SFDVKD. CDR3 in DNA: TGTGCCACCAGTGTCACAGGGGCTGGGACCGGGGAGCTGTTTTTT. It encodes CATSVTGAGTGELFF.

The chain recombines TRBV28 with TRBJ2-7; D call uncertain. Germline loops: CDR1 MDHEN, CDR2 SYDVKM. This CDR3 is built from 10 residues. V lost 8 bases, J lost 4 bases, and 6 bases lay in between. The CDR3: CASGRYEQYF. The CDR3 DNA sequence: TGTGCCAGCGGGCGTTACGAGCAGTACTTC.